This T cell receptor beta chain was profiled in a study of blood T cell repertoires in COVID-19. Whole-study context: The United States, Italy and Spain provided the acute and convalescent COVID-19 samples. Sample material is recorded as cDNA or gDNA derived from T cells, B-cell-depleted T cells, or PBMCs.

V shed 5 bases and J 1 base; nucleotides not matched to a gene: 5. CDR3 length equals 15 residues. Germline CDR1 reads MNHEY; CDR2 reads SMNVEV (reference sequence). This clone was observed once. Assignment of participants to cohorts was predicated upon participant-reported clinical history. Original methodology: Quantification of nucleated cells was approximated via reference gene primer amplification. Sequencing used immunoSEQ multiplex PCR; TCRdb keeps in-frame clones, though not all of them. V and J calls and clone size follow that table, whereas D and trimming were derived from the DNA. The sample holds 270,000 or so clones, 75% to 95% seen once.

The sequence derives from a man aged 35-49 years who had been exposed to COVID-19. The specimen sequenced was PBMCs or T cells enriched from blood (not recorded which). This rearrangement joins TRBV27 to TRBJ1-5, with 7 nucleotides matching TRBD1. The CDR3 coding sequence is TGTGCCAGCAGTCCTACGACAGGGAGCAATCAGCCCCAGCATTTT. It yields the protein CASSPTTGSNQPQHF.